What follows is one T cell receptor (beta chain) and its context. Its antigen remains undetermined. No base quality information exists; no much larger clone differs at one position. The data stem from a study of blood T cell repertoires in COVID-19 (TCRdb year 2020). With regard to the full study: Samples from collaborators originated in the United States, Italy and Spain and spanned both the acute and convalescent phases of COVID-19. The prospective study material was composed of cDNA or gDNA derived from T cells, B-cell-depleted T cells, or PBMCs. The dataset comprised deeply sampled blood TCRbeta repertoires from subjects exposed to, actively infected with, or recovered from COVID-19. A freely available public database, intended as a resource for researchers studying the immune response to SARS-CoV-2, is where the repertoires were released. Samples came from the ongoing ImmuneRACE study (first 160 participants) plus 1,254 subjects from 6 global collaborators. Nearly every sample came with metadata listing a de-identified subject ID, COVID-19 status, age in years and sex. Where HLA class I and class II types were available, the types were taken from metadata supplied by the sample provider, not from assay-based typing. Findings and caveats that apply to the study as a whole: The amount of clinical and demographic metadata varied by source and participant and was provided uncurated.

CDR1 SGHRS and CDR2 YFSETQ were looked up in the germline V gene. After removal of 4 bases from V and 7 bases from J, the junction retains 7 bases not matched to a gene. The CDR3 runs 15 amino acids, cysteine and phenylalanine included. CDR3 DNA only is kept here, 45 bases in frame from base 1. The immunoSEQ Assay, a bias-controlled multiplex PCR, was used to amplify TCRbeta CDR3 regions from genomic DNA. Per the original workflow: The number of nucleated cells in each sample was estimated by amplification of reference gene primers within the assay. Sequence reads were collapsed and filtered to measure the absolute abundance of every unique TCRbeta CDR3 rearrangement. For each sample, productive Simpson clonality was calculated by taking the square root of Simpson's diversity index across productive rearrangements. TCRdb carries this immuneACCESS record with in-frame sequences only. Its versions omit some clonotypes, under half of them owing to an unresolved V gene in the studies checked, with the rest unexplained. V and J calls and clone size follow that table, whereas D and trimming were derived from the DNA. Recorded for this sample are under 300,000 clones; more than 70% of them occurred a single time. The leading ten clones occupy about 2.1% of the sample.

A second Seattle source provided samples from volunteer blood donors who had recovered from COVID-19. Each collaborating institution followed its own protocols to collect whole blood in K2EDTA tubes. For TCRbeta analysis, collaborators shipped samples in one of three forms: frozen whole blood, isolated PBMCs, or DNA extracted from either of those sample types. Sequencing was performed on peripheral blood. This receptor chain uses TRBV5-1 and TRBJ2-7, with TRBD2 identical over 14 junction bases. The TCR comes from a woman in her thirties or forties who had recovered from COVID-19. The CDR3 here reads CASSPWTSGGREQYF. The base sequence is TGCGCCAGCAGCCCTTGGACTAGCGGGGGGAGGGAGCAGTACTTC.